Included here is one T cell receptor beta chain sequence, with context. Trimming took off 3 bases at V and 0 bases at J, with 9 bases between the two ends. This CDR3 contains 13 residues. The V gene's germline CDR1 is GTSNPN and CDR2 SVGIG (reference sequence). This record comes from a study of circulating and synovial CD4+ cells in juvenile arthritis. Only in-frame clones appear in the TCRdb table, and some are missing; sequencing was by immunoSEQ multiplex PCR. Of about 35,000 clones in the sample, roughly 96% were seen once. This receptor was identified in a human donor with juvenile idiopathic arthritis. What was sequenced was CD4+ T cells from blood. The chain joins TRBV30 to TRBJ2-7, with a tentative D call TRBD2 (6 bases). The CDR3 nucleotides read TGTGCCTGGAGCCCCGGGGGCTCCTACGAGCAGTACTTC. It specifies CAWSPGGSYEQYF.